One sample yielded the 25 T cell receptor beta chains listed below, sequenced in a study of T cell changes during pregnancy in multiple sclerosis. Using immunoSEQ multiplex PCR, the repertoire was profiled, and TCRdb retains in-frame clones only, with some absent. The sample consists of about 59,000 clones, roughly 94% of them appearing once. Sequenced here: CD8+ T cells from peripheral blood mononuclear cells, sampled after pregnancy. Source of these receptors: a female donor with multiple sclerosis, enrolled in a pregnancy study.

This chain uses TRBV30 with TRBJ1-5; 7 bases align to TRBD1. The V gene end was trimmed by 5 bases and the J gene end by 6 bases; junction bases not matched to a gene: 10. The CDR3 extends over 14 amino acids. The germline V gene encodes CDR1 GTSNPN and CDR2 SVGIG (reference sequence). The CDR3 loop is CAWGGSGGIQPQHF. CDR3 bases: TGTGCCTGGGGGGGTTCAGGGGGAATTCAGCCCCAGCATTTT.

The J gene is TRBJ1-1, the V gene TRBV5-1; 8 bases align to TRBD1. The germline V gene encodes CDR1 SGHRS and CDR2 YFSETQ. The CDR3 totals 14 residues. J was trimmed by 2 bases and V by 3 bases; bases with no gene match: 3. This chain's CDR3 is CASSSGQGNTEAFF. CDR3 in DNA: TGCGCCAGCAGCTCCGGACAGGGTAACACTGAAGCTTTCTTT.

The CDR3 protein is CATSRGGQTQETQYF. CDR3 coding DNA: TGTGCCACCAGCAGAGGAGGCCAGACTCAAGAGACCCAGTACTTC. The V call is TRBV15, the J call TRBJ2-5, with unresolved D. This CDR3 region has 15 residues. The V gene's germline CDR1 is LNHNV and CDR2 YYDKDF (reference sequence). The V end was cut by 1 base, the J end by 2 bases, with 11 bases between.

This chain connects TRBV11-2 to TRBJ2-5; TRBD1 is a possible D gene (6 bases). Germline CDR1 is SGHAT and CDR2 is FQNNGV. V was trimmed by 5 bases and J by 4 bases, leaving 11 bases between them. The length of the CDR3 is 13 residues. The DNA for the CDR3 is TGTGCCAGCAGCCTACTCAGGGGAGAGACCCAGTACTTC. Translating it yields CASSLLRGETQYF.

The J gene is TRBJ1-2, the V gene TRBV13; 8 nucleotides agree with TRBD1. The germline gives CDR1 PRHDT, CDR2 FYEKMQ (reference sequence). The CDR3 extends over 16 amino acids. V dropped 4 bases and J dropped 4; count of bases not matched to a gene: 11. The CDR3 loop is CASSSKGTGVFYGYTF. The CDR3 coding sequence is TGTGCCAGCAGCTCAAAGGGGACAGGAGTCTTCTATGGCTACACCTTC.

The V gene is TRBV13, the J gene TRBJ2-7; D possibly corresponds to TRBD1 (5 bases). The ends were cut back, 3 bases at V and 2 bases at J, with 11 bases in the middle. The CDR3 has 14 amino acids. Germline CDR1 and CDR2: PRHDT and FYEKMQ (reference sequence). CDR3 region: CASSLPDSTYEQYF. Here the CDR3 DNA reads TGTGCCAGCAGCTTGCCAGACAGCACCTACGAGCAGTACTTC.

As to this clone: It is unclear where the CDR3 begins or ends on the DNA, so no DNA is shown, and the CDR3 is as TCRdb lists it. The rearrangement links TRBV19 to TRBJ1-2. The CDR3 adds up to 13 amino acids, both ends counted. Germline V gene data show CDR1 as LNHDA and CDR2 as SQIVND (reference sequence). The CDR3 reads CAGGFGPGYGYTF.

The genes are TRBV27 and TRBJ2-1; tentatively, D is TRBD2 (5 bases). There are 15 residues in the CDR3. Trimming cost V 0 bases and J 3 bases, with 9 bases left between them. Germline V lookup: CDR1 MNHEY, CDR2 SMNVEV (reference sequence). The CDR3 sequence is CASSLSGNLYNEQFF. CDR3 bases: TGTGCCAGCAGTTTATCCGGGAATCTCTACAATGAGCAGTTCTTC.

CDR3 sequence reads: CASSLVHKAYEQYF. CDR3 DNA: TGTGCCAGCAGCTTAGTTCACAAAGCCTACGAGCAGTACTTC. The rearrangement links TRBV11-2 to TRBJ2-7; D is uncertain. This CDR3 spans 14 amino acids. Deletions cut 1 base from V and 2 bases from J, with 9 bases between. Germline loops: CDR1 SGHAT, CDR2 FQNNGV.

This chain joins TRBV6-5 and TRBJ2-3; 9 bases match TRBD2. The junction had 3 bases not matched to a gene; V was cut back by 0 bases and J by 2 bases. CDR1 is MNHEY and CDR2 is SVGAGI in the germline V gene. CDR3 length: 16 residues. The CDR3 DNA follows: TGTGCCAGCAGTTACTCCGGGACTAGCCCCACAGATACGCAGTATTTT. This encodes CASSYSGTSPTDTQYF.

This clone was detected once. The genes are TRBV7-9 and TRBJ1-1; the D is unclear. This CDR3 is 16 amino acids long. Trimming cost V 2 bases and J 4 bases, with 17 bases left between them. The germline V gene encodes CDR1 SEHNR and CDR2 FQNEAQ (reference sequence). CDR3 bases: TGTGCCAGCAGCTTACCCTCCGGGTACTTGGGCACTGAAGCTTTCTTT. This encodes CASSLPSGYLGTEAFF.

V gene TRBV12-5 combines with J gene TRBJ1-2, with 9 nucleotides matching TRBD1. V was clipped by 6 bases and J by 6 bases; unmatched bases: 5. Germline V gene sequence: CDR1 LGHNT, CDR2 FRNRAP. CDR3 length: 13 residues. CDR3 residues: CASGEYRGHGYTF. As DNA, the CDR3 is TGTGCTAGTGGGGAGTACAGGGGGCATGGCTACACCTTC.

The chain couples TRBV27 to TRBJ1-3, with D uncertain. CDR1 MNHEY and CDR2 SMNVEV come from the germline V gene (reference sequence). This CDR3 has 14 residues. Trimming stripped 5 bases from V and 1 base from J, with 9 bases between. The CDR3 DNA reads as TGTGCCAGCAGTCGAACATGGTCTGGAAACACCATATATTTT. It codes for CASSRTWSGNTIYF.

V is TRBV23-1 and J is TRBJ2-2; 7 nucleotides align to TRBD2. TRBV23-1 is filed as an ORF, its function uncertain. The CDR3 runs to 19 residues. J gave up 6 bases and V 1 base, and 17 bases lay outside the gene matches. CDR3 amino acids: CASSQWVRAGGRVPGELFF. For the CDR3, the DNA is TGCGCCAGCAGTCAATGGGTCCGAGCGGGCGGGAGAGTCCCCGGGGAGCTGTTTTTT.

The chain employs TRBV9 and TRBJ1-3; possible D gene TRBD1, 5 bases. This CDR3 is 15 amino acids long. Germline V gene sequence: CDR1 SGDLS, CDR2 YYNGEE. V dropped 3 bases and J dropped 0 bases, with 10 bases sitting between them. The CDR3 DNA reads as TGTGCCAGCAGCGCAGAGGGACTCTCTGGAAACACCATATATTTT. It codes for CASSAEGLSGNTIYF.

The CDR3 here is CASSGGGLDLNIQYF. The CDR3 bases are TGCGCCAGCAGCGGCGGAGGACTCGACTTAAACATTCAGTACTTC. The chain is built from TRBV5-1 and TRBJ2-4, with TRBD2 as a possible D gene (5 bases). V shed 4 bases and J shed 6 bases, with 17 bases lying between them. This CDR3 has 15 residues. Germline assignment: CDR1 SGHRS and CDR2 YFSETQ.

V gene TRBV9 combines with J gene TRBJ2-2; 7 bases fit TRBD1. The CDR3 totals 17 residues. The germline CDR1 and CDR2 sequences are SGDLS and YYNGEE. V was pared by 1 base and J by 0 bases, with 6 bases of the junction left unmatched. Here the CDR3 reads CASSVPTGTANTGELFF. CDR3 DNA: TGTGCCAGCAGCGTACCTACCGGGACAGCGAACACCGGGGAGCTGTTTTTT.

The J gene is TRBJ1-4, the V gene TRBV6-5, with D perhaps matching TRBD1 (6 bases). The V end lost 6 bases, the J end lost 6 bases, and 14 bases lay between the germline ends. CDR3 length: 14 amino acids. CDR1 is MNHEY and CDR2 is SVGAGI in the germline V gene. Written as DNA, the CDR3 is TGTGCCAGCAGACACAGGGTTGCGTATGAAAAACTGTTTTTT. It is translated as CASRHRVAYEKLFF.

The chain couples TRBV7-9 to TRBJ2-7; 8 nucleotides match TRBD1. The CDR3 consists of 16 residues. Germline values: CDR1 SEHNR, CDR2 FQNEAQ (reference sequence). V was pared by 5 bases and J by 1 base, with 10 bases of the junction left unmatched. CDR3 coding DNA: TGTGCCAGCAGCCTTCCGGGTGGGACAGGTTCCTACGAGCAGTACTTC. Protein sequence: CASSLPGGTGSYEQYF.

The chain recombines TRBV6-1 with TRBJ2-7; D might be TRBD2 (6 bases). CDR1 is MNHNS and CDR2 is SASEGT in the germline V gene. This CDR3 is built from 15 residues. Trimming took off 0 bases at V and 0 bases at J, with 9 bases between the two ends. The CDR3 sequence is CASSEAGLSSYEQYF. In DNA, the CDR3 is TGTGCCAGCAGTGAAGCGGGACTCAGCTCCTACGAGCAGTACTTC.

In its sample, this clone was seen once. The rearrangement links TRBV27 to TRBJ2-5; 8 bases are shared with TRBD1. Germline-derived CDR1 and CDR2 are MNHEY and SMNVEV (reference sequence). V lost 5 bases, J lost 2 bases, and 7 bases stayed unmatched. This CDR3 region has 15 residues. The CDR3 DNA follows: TGTGCCAGCAGTCCCCGGGACAGGCTTCAAGAGACCCAGTACTTC. It specifies CASSPRDRLQETQYF.

The chain couples TRBV5-4 to TRBJ2-2; weak D call: TRBD2 (5 bases). Germline CDR1 and CDR2: SGHNT and YYREEE (reference sequence). The CDR3 runs to 15 residues. The V end lost 0 bases, the J end lost 7 bases, and 13 bases lay between the germline ends. CDR3 amino acids: CASSLAYVRDGELFF. The CDR3 bases are TGTGCCAGCAGCTTGGCCTACGTACGGGACGGGGAGCTGTTTTTT.

This chain connects TRBV9 to TRBJ1-2; D not certain. Germline V gene sequence: CDR1 SGDLS, CDR2 YYNGEE. This CDR3 comprises 13 residues. V lost 0 bases, J lost 7 bases, and 10 bases lay in between. The CDR3 protein is CASSVGERSGYTF. The CDR3 DNA sequence: TGTGCCAGCAGCGTAGGAGAGAGGAGTGGCTACACCTTC.

V is TRBV6-4 and J is TRBJ2-2, with D tentatively TRBD1 (6 bases). Between the trimmed V and J ends, which lost 1 base and 4 bases, there was a span of 7 bases. CDR3 length: 14 residues. CDR1 is MRHNA, CDR2 SNTAGT, per germline. DNA for the CDR3: TGTGCCAGCAGTGACTTGGACAGCACCGGGGAGCTGTTTTTT. This codes for CASSDLDSTGELFF.

This clone was counted a single time. The rearrangement uses TRBV5-4 and TRBJ2-7; 10 bases are a match to TRBD1. V lost 3 bases and J lost 6; bases outside the gene matches: 6. The CDR3 extends over 14 amino acids. Germline V gene data show CDR1 as SGHNT and CDR2 as YYREEE (reference sequence). CDR3 in DNA: TGTGCCAGCAGCTCTGGGACAGGGGCCGTCGAGCAGTACTTC. Its protein is CASSSGTGAVEQYF.